This record concerns one T cell receptor (beta chain) sequence. The antigen remains undetermined. Sequencing was performed with immunoSEQ multiplex PCR; in TCRdb, only in-frame clones are kept and a portion is missing. The sample carries fewer than 150,000 clones, 80% to 95% recorded once. This record belongs to a study of CD4+ T cells in melanoma. Germline V gives CDR1 MNHNY, CDR2 SVGAGI (reference sequence). This CDR3 spans 14 amino acids. The junction had 5 bases not matched to a gene; V was cut back by 4 bases and J by 5 bases. Study results and caveats: In melanoma, neoantigen-specific CD4+ T cells reportedly differed in differentiation state. CD8+ T cell, macrophage and B cell function reportedly correlated with neoantigen-specific CD4+ T cells.

The V and J genes are TRBV6-6 and TRBJ2-3, with TRBD2 matching 8 bases. The receptor was derived from a human donor with melanoma. As DNA, the CDR3 is TGTGCCAGCAGTTCGATAAGCGGGGGAGATACGCAGTATTTT. It codes for CASSSISGGDTQYF.